This T cell receptor (beta chain) was obtained from a study of cytotoxic CD8 clonotypes in ibrutinib-treated CLL (dated by TCRdb to the early 2020s). Broadly, across the study: The cohort was composed of ten to eleven relapsed/refractory and about 15 treatment-naive patients; IGHV unmutated status was identified in approximately 17 patients. Responses were partial in approximately 24 patients and complete in 2; after median approximately 66 months follow-up, about 14 stayed in remission and about twelve progressed. Response samples were obtained after a median of approximately twelve months of treatment, with a range of about 6 to 36 months. Samples averaged roughly 260,000 productive templates and approximately 100,000 productive rearrangements. Longitudinal samples were available for about 30% of the 86 trial participants. Cryopreserved peripheral blood mononuclear cells were obtained before treatment, at response, and at either sustained remission or disease progression. All remission and progressive disease samples were collected while patients were still receiving ibrutinib. Overall study results and their limits: An increase in clonality was observed at ibrutinib response, with clonality remaining stable during sustained remission and falling back toward baseline at progression. At baseline, clonality was higher than in age-matched healthy donors and showed a strong correlation with circulating CD8+ T-cell counts. Sampling times were not matched between sustained-remission and progressing patients, and lymph node repertoires were not studied. Public clonotypes were rare and either shrank or stayed stable during treatment, and the rise in clonality at ibrutinib response reflected expansion of private clonotypes.

Each clonotype received, on average, roughly 9.6x coverage in deep resolution sequencing performed on a MiSeq, where the target depth lay between 1 in 1 million and 1 in 200,000 T cells. The immunoSEQ hsTCRB Kit was used to generate TCR beta libraries. The authors' analysis ran thus. The data were analyzed with ImmunoSEQ Analyzer and ImmunoSEQ Data Assistant, and V, D and J gene assignments followed IMGT definitions. Clonality, which ranges from 0 to 1, was calculated by subtracting the normalized Shannon entropy of productive rearrangement frequencies from one. Only overrepresented clonotypes making up at least 0.05% of the repertoire of each patient were included in the public clonotype analysis. Repertoires from 10 to 15 age-matched healthy donors in immuneACCESS were used as clonality controls. As stored in TCRdb, this immuneACCESS dataset retains in-frame rearrangements with V and J assigned. A fraction of the clones does not appear; measured against another copy, unresolved V genes explain less than half of the discrepancy, and the remainder lacks a known reason. Clone size and V and J calls were adopted from that table, with D and trimming inferred from the DNA. The sample data list some 140,000 clones, and approximately 89% of these were observed just once. The ten largest clones represent 10% to 11% of the sample.

Via the germline V gene, CDR1 is SGDLS and CDR2 YYNGEE. Unmatched junction bases come to 6, with V trimmed by 0 bases and J by 4 bases. The CDR3 has 16 amino acids, counting the end cysteine and phenylalanine. Left in the record is the CDR3 DNA by itself, 48 bases read in frame from the first base. Reading the label with the study, this specimen's time point is: more than 10 months on ibrutinib. For TCR beta library preparation, 2 to 2.5 micrograms of genomic DNA were isolated from cryopreserved PBMCs. Longitudinal blood samples from CLL patients receiving ibrutinib monotherapy were subjected to high-throughput TCR beta sequencing. The patients took part in an open-label, single-center phase 2 trial of ibrutinib monotherapy. About this clone: What this receptor recognizes is not known. No clone much larger than this one lies a single base away; base qualities are absent.

Recombination linked TRBV9 to TRBJ2-3, with 9 middle bases fitting TRBD2. The TCR sequence derives from a human donor with chronic lymphocytic leukemia. Sequencing used PBMCs, obtained after 12 months of ibrutinib treatment. The CDR3 protein sequence reads: CASSVGAGGPSDTQYF. Here is the DNA: TGTGCCAGCAGCGTAGGGGCGGGAGGGCCTTCAGATACGCAGTATTTT.